The 10 T cell receptor beta chains given below trace back to one sample, sequenced in a study of blood T cell repertoires in COVID-19. Sequencing was performed with immunoSEQ multiplex PCR; in TCRdb, only in-frame clones are kept and a portion is missing. The sample records roughly 380,000 clones, about 88% being singletons. Input material: peripheral blood. These receptors were obtained from a woman in her forties with COVID-19, enrolled during active disease.

This clone has ten or more counts. This chain connects TRBV2 to TRBJ2-7, with 8 bases that match TRBD1. The CDR3 sequence is 16 residues long. V was clipped by 4 bases and J by 6 bases; unmatched bases: 14. Looked up from germline, CDR1 is SNHLY and CDR2 is FYNNEI. The CDR3 region is CASSGDPGTGATEQYF. The CDR3 coding sequence is TGTGCCAGCAGTGGGGACCCAGGGACAGGCGCCACCGAGCAGTACTTC.

The count of this clone is one. V usage is TRBV6-2 or TRBV6-3 and J usage is TRBJ2-1; 11 positions match TRBD2. After removal of 0 bases from V and 4 bases from J, the junction contained 2 bases not matched to a gene. From germline, CDR1 is MNHEY and CDR2 SVGEGT. This CDR3 comprises 16 residues. This CDR3 is CASSYSVAGGYNEQFF. The CDR3 DNA is TGTGCCAGCAGTTACTCGGTAGCGGGGGGGTACAATGAGCAGTTCTTC.

The rearrangement links TRBV12-1 to TRBJ1-2; the table's D call, TRBD1, has no DNA check behind it. TRBV12-1 is recorded as a pseudogene. This CDR3 contains 14 residues. Here the CDR3 reads CASSALQGAVGYTF. The DNA for the CDR3 is TGTGCCAGCAGCGCCTTACAGGGGGCGGTTGGCTACACCTTC.

The V call is TRBV28, the J call TRBJ2-1; possible D gene TRBD2, 6 bases. V was pared by 2 bases and J by 7 bases, with 27 bases between. The CDR3 sequence is 19 residues long. Germline-derived CDR1 and CDR2 are MDHEN and SYDVKM. CDR3 residues: CASSLGVRGSLRRVNEQFF. The CDR3 DNA sequence: TGTGCCAGCAGTTTAGGGGTTCGGGGGAGTTTAAGACGCGTGAATGAGCAGTTCTTC.

V is TRBV5-1 and J is TRBJ1-3, with D uncertain. Trimming pared 4 bases from V and 0 bases from J, leaving 17 bases between. CDR3 length equals 17 residues. Germline V gene lookup returns CDR1 SGHRS and CDR2 YFSETQ. The CDR3 DNA follows: TGCGCCAGCAGCCCCCGGGAGGATCTTTACTCTGGAAACACCATATATTTT. It specifies CASSPREDLYSGNTIYF.

The chain carries TRBV7-3 and TRBJ2-2; TRBD2 aligns across 10 bases. Germline V gene sequence: CDR1 SGHTA, CDR2 FQGTGA. This CDR3 has 15 amino acids. V lost 6 bases and J lost 1; bases outside the gene matches: 2. The CDR3 sequence is CASRVAGGNTGELFF. CDR3 nucleotides: TGTGCCAGCAGGGTAGCGGGGGGGAACACCGGGGAGCTGTTTTTT.

The chain employs TRBV3-1 (or the pseudogene TRBV3-2) and TRBJ2-7; 10 bases line up with TRBD1. The CDR3 consists of 19 residues. The V gene end was trimmed by 1 base and the J gene end by 2 bases; junction bases not matched to a gene: 14. Germline CDR1 LGHDT, CDR2 YNNKEL (reference sequence). CDR3 region: CASSQGLSFFGTGAYEQYF. Here the CDR3 DNA reads TGTGCCAGCAGCCAAGGATTAAGTTTTTTCGGGACAGGGGCCTACGAGCAGTACTTC.

The J gene is TRBJ2-3, the V gene TRBV2; 7 nucleotides agree with TRBD1. Germline V gene lookup returns CDR1 SNHLY and CDR2 FYNNEI. CDR3 length: 14 amino acids. Losses at the gene ends were 3 bases for V and 3 bases for J; bases not matched to a gene: 3. For the CDR3, the DNA is TGTGCCAGCAGTGAGTTCAGGGGGACAGATACGCAGTATTTT. Translated, it gives CASSEFRGTDTQYF.

The chain joins TRBV11-3 to TRBJ1-2, with D possibly TRBD1 on 6 matching bases. V was pared by 1 base and J by 13 bases, with 19 bases between. The germline CDR1 and CDR2 sequences are SGHNT and YENEEA. The CDR3 length is 14 residues. The CDR3 region has the DNA TGTGCCAGCAGCTTAGCCTCCCCGGGACACGGACTCACCTTC. This sequence encodes CASSLASPGHGLTF.

V gene TRBV5-4 combines with J gene TRBJ1-2, with D perhaps matching TRBD1 (5 bases). V lost 2 bases and J 3 bases, leaving 14 bases between the germline ends. CDR1 and CDR2 from the germline V gene are SGHNT and YYREEE (reference sequence). The CDR3 has 15 amino acids. This chain's CDR3 is CASSFQGDRYYGYTF. CDR3 coding DNA: TGTGCCAGCAGCTTCCAGGGCGACAGATACTATGGCTACACCTTC.